The entry below describes one T cell receptor (beta chain). Treatment noted: some 20 received Ad26.COV2.S at low or high dose, single or two shots; about 5 received placebo; per-sample allocation not given. Sampling was done on day 63 after the first vaccine or placebo injection. The V and J ends lost 6 bases and 6 bases respectively, with 13 bases between them. Germline CDR1 MNHEY, CDR2 SVGAGI. The CDR3 has 13 residues. The data were obtained in a study of Ad26.COV2.S vaccination and SARS-CoV-2 variants. Libraries were prepared by immunoSEQ multiplex PCR; TCRdb keeps only in-frame clonotypes and omits some of them. The sample yields hundreds of thousands of clones, around 87% seen once.

This TCR was sampled from a person aged 18-60 years who received the Ad26.COV2.S COVID-19 vaccine or a placebo. The chain couples TRBV6-5 to TRBJ2-3; perhaps TRBD2 as D (5 bases). The starting material was peripheral blood, obtained in a trial of Ad26.COV2.S vaccine versus placebo. CDR3 coding DNA: TGTGCCAGCAGAAGAGGCACTAGGGATACGCAGTATTTT. Encoded protein: CASRRGTRDTQYF.